The sequence of this T cell receptor beta chain was determined in a study of blood T cell repertoires in COVID-19. As for the study in general: Acute-phase and convalescent COVID-19 samples originated in the United States, Italy and Spain.

Germline CDR1 KGHSH, CDR2 LQKENI. The V and J ends lost 1 base and 5 bases respectively, with 5 bases between them. CDR3 length: 12 amino acids. Ages ranged from roughly 18 to 100 years, with residence in around 24 US areas. Symptom resolution, clearance, or two negative PCRs marked donors in Cohort 3 as recovered. In the study's own analysis: How many nucleated cells were present was estimated from reference gene primer amplification. The assay was immunoSEQ multiplex PCR, and TCRdb's table has in-frame clones only and misses some. V and J calls and clone size are given by that table; D and trimming were obtained from the DNA. The data hold under 350,000 clones, with roughly nine tenths observed a single time.

The sequenced sample consisted of PBMCs or T cells enriched from blood (not recorded which). The TCR comes from a man aged 60 to 75 who had recovered from COVID-19. The gene calls are TRBV18 and TRBJ1-1; D not resolved. The CDR3 DNA sequence: TGTGCCAGCTCACCACAGGAGACTGAAGCTTTCTTT. This sequence encodes CASSPQETEAFF.